The 15 T cell receptor beta chains listed next were all sequenced from one sample in a study of T-cell reconstitution after alpha-beta-depleted transplantation in children. TCRbeta library construction was performed incorporating unique molecular identifiers. TCRdb called the PCR reads again in MiXCR, with one record for every CDR3 protein. The sample shows 190,000 or so distinct CDR3 sequences, over 5.5% of them seen only once. The specimen comprised PBMCs from the stem cell graft donor, sampled from the stem cell graft. The receptor set was obtained from a human donor who donated a stem cell graft to a child with Wiskott-Aldrich syndrome.

This clonotype was recorded at least ten times. V usage is TRBV12-3 or TRBV12-4 and J usage is TRBJ2-4, with 8 positions matching TRBD1. The CDR3 runs 14 residues. V dropped 4 bases and J dropped 5; count of bases not matched to a gene: 4. This CDR3 reads CASSSGQGENIQYF. CDR3 bases: TGTGCCAGCAGTTCAGGACAGGGCGAAAACATTCAGTACTTC.

This clonotype showed up many times. This chain uses TRBV5-1 with TRBJ2-7; D is ambiguous. Trimming removed 0 bases from V and 0 bases from J, with 13 bases in between. This CDR3 is 16 amino acids long. Germline CDR1 reads SGHRS; CDR2 reads YFSETQ. CDR3 amino acids: CASSLGIFGGSYEQYF. The CDR3 region has the DNA TGCGCCAGCAGCTTGGGGATCTTTGGCGGCTCCTACGAGCAGTACTTC.

This clonotype was counted between two and nine times. The rearrangement uses TRBV7-6 and TRBJ2-3; 12 bases map to TRBD2. The CDR3 covers 17 residues. V gave up 4 bases and J gave up 6 bases; unmatched junction bases: 11. The germline gives CDR1 SGHVS, CDR2 FNYEAQ. The CDR3: CASSSQTSGGPWDTQYF. CDR3 sequence (DNA): TGTGCCAGCAGCTCCCAGACTAGCGGGGGCCCCTGGGATACGCAGTATTTT. The full variable domain, rest sourced from reference TRBV7-6 and TRBJ2-3, is GAGVSQSPRYKVTKRGQDVALRCDPISGHVSLYWYRQALGQGPEFLTYFNYEAQQDKSGLPNDRFSAERPEGSISTLTIQRTEQRDSAMYRCASSSQTSGGPWDTQYFGPGTRLTVL.

This clonotype was seen repeatedly, ten times or more. V usage is TRBV30 and J usage is TRBJ2-2, with D maybe TRBD1 (6 bases). The CDR3 covers 16 residues. V lost 3 bases to trimming and J lost 5 bases, with 19 bases between them. Germline CDR1 reads GTSNPN; CDR2 reads SVGIG (reference sequence). The CDR3 loop reads CAWSETRTETTGELFF. CDR3 DNA sequence: TGTGCCTGGAGCGAAACAAGGACAGAGACGACCGGGGAGCTGTTTTTT. Full variable domain (missing parts from reference TRBV30 and TRBJ2-2): SQTIHQWPATLVQPVGSPLSLECTVEGTSNPNLYWYRQAAGRGLQLLFYSVGIGQISSEVPQNLSASRPQDRQFILSSKKLLLSDSGFYLCAWSETRTETTGELFFGEGSRLTVL.

J is TRBJ2-7 and V is TRBV5-6; no definite D call. The CDR3 totals 13 residues. Trimming shortened V by 5 bases and J by 2 bases, and 11 bases separated the two germline ends. Germline lookup yields CDR1 SGHDT and CDR2 YYEEEE. The CDR3 reads CASRPATPYEQYF. For the CDR3, the DNA is TGTGCCAGCAGACCCGCGACCCCCTACGAGCAGTACTTC.

This clonotype has at least ten counts. This chain connects TRBV14 to TRBJ2-2; 9 bases agree with TRBD1. Germline CDR1 SGHDN, CDR2 FVKESK. The CDR3 spans 17 residues. The V gene end was trimmed by 1 base and the J gene end by 3 bases; junction bases not matched to a gene: 6. The CDR3 is CASSQGLDRGYTGELFF. The CDR3 DNA reads as TGTGCCAGCAGCCAAGGTCTTGACAGGGGGTACACCGGGGAGCTGTTTTTT.

This clonotype has ten or more counts. The rearrangement joins TRBV18 to TRBJ2-7; D might be TRBD2 (5 bases). The CDR3 runs 13 residues. V dropped 1 base and J dropped 3 bases, with 7 bases sitting between them. Germline CDR1 and CDR2: KGHSH and LQKENI. The CDR3 nucleotides read TGTGCCAGCTCACCACTTCGGGACTACGAGCAGTACTTC. As protein: CASSPLRDYEQYF.

This clonotype was picked up many times. V is TRBV12-3 or TRBV12-4 and J is TRBJ2-5, with 7 bases aligning to TRBD1. The V gene end was trimmed by 6 bases and the J gene end by 2 bases; junction bases not matched to a gene: 3. The length of the CDR3 is 13 residues. The CDR3 reads CASSLDRQETQYF. The CDR3 nucleotides read TGTGCCAGCAGCCTGGACAGGCAAGAGACCCAGTACTTC.

This clonotype was detected ten times or more. V and J are TRBV10-1 and TRBJ2-7; TRBD2 matches 10 bases. CDR3 length: 14 residues. Trimming cost V 8 bases and J 1 base; bases outside gene matches: 5. Germline loops: CDR1 WNHNN, CDR2 SYGVQD (reference sequence). The CDR3 is CASCLAGESYEQYF. The CDR3 bases are TGCGCCAGCTGTCTAGCGGGGGAGTCCTACGAGCAGTACTTC.

CDR3: CASRLAGSDTQYF. CDR3 nucleotide sequence: TGTGCCAGCAGACTAGCGGGGTCAGATACGCAGTATTTT. V is TRBV14 and J is TRBJ2-3, with 10 nucleotides matching TRBD2. CDR1 is SGHDN and CDR2 is FVKESK in the germline V gene. CDR3 length: 13 amino acids. The ends lost 6 bases at V and 4 bases at J; junction bases unmatched: 1.

The chain has TRBV29-1 and TRBJ1-2, with TRBD1 matching 8 bases. The germline V gene has CDR1 SQVTM and CDR2 ANQGSEA. CDR3 length equals 13 residues. Losses at the gene ends were 4 bases for V and 7 bases for J; bases not matched to a gene: 8. CDR3 in amino acids: CSVAMDREGGYTF. CDR3 sequence (DNA): TGCAGCGTTGCCATGGACAGGGAAGGTGGCTACACCTTC.

This clonotype was observed at least ten times. J is TRBJ1-4 and V is TRBV29-1; D might be TRBD1 (6 bases). The V gene lost 6 bases and the J gene lost 15 bases, with 17 bases spanning the gap. CDR3 length equals 11 residues. Germline V gives CDR1 SQVTM, CDR2 ANQGSEA. CDR3: CSVEKTGLVFF. The DNA for the CDR3 is TGCAGCGTCGAAAAGACAGGCTTAGTGTTTTTT.

This clonotype was observed many times. The J gene is TRBJ2-6, the V gene TRBV20-1; either TRBD1 or TRBD2 may fit D (5 bases each). This CDR3 is 14 amino acids long. With 3 bases removed from V and 1 base from J, the gap between germline ends came to 7 bases. CDR1 is DFQATT and CDR2 is SNEGSKA in the germline V gene (reference sequence). The CDR3 coding sequence is TGCAGTGCTAGGGGGGAATCTGGGGCCAACGTCCTGACTTTC. It is translated as CSARGESGANVLTF.

This clonotype was detected many times. V is TRBV4-2 and J is TRBJ1-6; D remains unclear. This CDR3 is built from 16 residues. Germline CDR1 LGHNA, CDR2 YNFKEQ. V lost 5 bases and J lost 1, with 12 bases in between. The CDR3 loop reads CASSDGGRSYNSPLHF. CDR3 DNA: TGTGCCAGCAGCGATGGAGGGAGGTCCTATAATTCACCCCTCCACTTT.

This sequence joins TRBV28 and TRBJ2-5; weak D call: TRBD1 (5 bases). There are 11 residues in the CDR3. Trimming removed 6 bases from V and 7 bases from J, with 9 bases in between. CDR1 and CDR2 (germline): MDHEN, SYDVKM. The CDR3 sequence: CASSSGATQYF. The DNA for the CDR3 is TGTGCCAGCAGCTCTGGGGCGACCCAGTACTTC.